The rows below give T cell receptor beta chains drawn from one sample of a study of T-cell reconstitution after alpha-beta-depleted transplantation in children. TCRdb analysed the PCR reads with MiXCR anew, one entry per CDR3 protein. The table lists more than 40,000 distinct CDR3 sequences, nearly 9.5% of them singletons. The sample consisted of PBMCs, mostly from graft donor cells, taken 60 days after TCRalphabeta/CD19-depleted stem cell transplant. All receptors come from a male patient aged 2 to 9 who had a stem cell transplant for chronic granulomatous disease, so the T cells may come from the graft donor. CDR3s include the opening cysteine and the closing phenylalanine or tryptophan. Each record gives: D gene, J gene, clone size, V gene, CDR3 protein, CDR3 DNA. D genes are given only for firm matches. Clone size is given for some rows only: seen once, a few or many times, or a class if the clone is expanded.

-,TRBJ2-7,many,TRBV20-1,CSASAGGAGTYEQYF,TGCAGTGCCTCCGCTGGGGGGGCAGGGACCTACGAGCAGTACTTC
-,TRBJ1-1,few,TRBV25-1,CASSEPTTRGLGTEAFF,TGTGCCAGCAGTGAACCGACCACCCGGGGGCTGGGCACTGAAGCTTTCTTT
-,TRBJ2-3,-,TRBV6-1,CATTPKGGFSTDTQYF,TGTGCCACCACGCCAAAAGGGGGATTCAGCACAGATACGCAGTATTTT
-,TRBJ2-7,few,TRBV2,CASRAGTLSIYEQYF,TGTGCCAGCAGAGCCGGGACCCTATCTATATACGAGCAGTACTTC
-,TRBJ2-1,many,TRBV7-6,CASSLSLGNEQFF,TGTGCCAGCAGCTTAAGCCTAGGGAATGAGCAGTTCTTC
-,TRBJ1-2,-,TRBV19,CASSTGPGRDYGYTF,TGTGCCAGTAGTACGGGGCCCGGTAGGGACTATGGCTACACCTTC
-,TRBJ1-2,many,TRBV27,CASSRTRDNYGYTF,TGTGCCAGCAGCCGAACCCGGGACAACTATGGCTACACCTTC
-,TRBJ1-2,few,TRBV18,CASSPGDYGYTF,TGTGCCAGCTCACCGGGGGACTATGGCTACACCTTC
-,TRBJ1-3,many,TRBV9,CASSPRVSGNTIYF,TGTGCCAGCAGCCCCAGGGTGTCCGGAAACACCATATATTTT
TRBD1,TRBJ2-2,many,TRBV3-1,CASSKGQLFGELFF,TGTGCCAGCAGCAAGGGACAGCTTTTCGGGGAGCTGTTTTTT
-,TRBJ2-1,many,TRBV14,CASSQANNEQFF,TGTGCCAGCAGCCAAGCCAACAATGAGCAGTTCTTC
-,TRBJ2-5,many,TRBV2,CASSGRPSGGETQYF,TGTGCCAGCAGTGGGAGACCCAGTGGGGGAGAGACCCAGTACTTC
-,TRBJ1-3,many,TRBV9,CASSPRGGNTIYF,TGTGCCAGCAGCCCTCGCGGTGGAAACACCATATATTTT
-,TRBJ1-2,many,TRBV4-3,CASSQVTQRGYTF,TGCGCCAGCAGCCAAGTGACCCAGCGGGGCTACACCTTC
TRBD2,TRBJ2-3,-,TRBV5-1,CASSPVGGRSADTQYF,TGCGCCAGCAGCCCGGTTGGCGGGAGAAGTGCAGATACGCAGTATTTT
-,TRBJ2-7,many,TRBV7-6,CASSLSVTGTYEQYF,TGTGCCAGCAGCTTATCGGTCACAGGAACCTACGAGCAGTACTTC
TRBD2,TRBJ2-1,-,TRBV19,CASSMATSPFRYNEQFF,TGTGCCAGTAGTATGGCGACTAGCCCATTCCGATACAATGAGCAGTTCTTC
TRBD2,TRBJ2-7,-,TRBV5-4,CASSSGPVRGDYEQYF,TGTGCCAGCAGCTCCGGGCCGGTGCGGGGGGACTACGAGCAGTACTTC
TRBD2,TRBJ2-3,many,TRBV7-2,CASSQGTSGLRTDTQYF,TGTGCCAGCAGCCAGGGGACTAGCGGACTCAGGACAGATACGCAGTATTTT
-,TRBJ1-5,-,TRBV10-2,CASSDQGGNQPQHF,TGCGCCAGCAGTGATCAGGGAGGGAATCAGCCCCAGCATTTT